The entry below describes one T cell receptor (beta chain). This CDR3 has 15 amino acids. The V gene lost 3 bases and the J gene lost 5 bases, with 17 bases spanning the gap. Germline V gives CDR1 SGHRS, CDR2 YFSETQ. The sample originates from a study of control samples from healthy donors and cancer patients. The table came from immunoSEQ multiplex PCR; TCRdb's copy has only in-frame clones and leaves some out. The repertoire has around 82,000 clones, 75% to 90% of them found once; the top ten carry about 7.1%. The sequencing sample was made of blood. The chain carries TRBV5-1 and TRBJ1-2, with D possibly matching TRBD1 (6 bases). The TCR comes from a man aged 50-59 years in good health. CDR3 bases: TGCGCCAGCAGCTCCCTCCAAGGGGGTTCTTATGGCTACACCTTC. This codes for CASSSLQGGSYGYTF. The variable domain in full, with the rest retrieved from reference TRBV5-1 and TRBJ1-2, is KAGVTQTPRYLIKTRGQQVTLSCSPISGHRSVSWYQQTPGQGLQFLFEYFSETQRNKGNFPGRFSGRQFSNSRSEMNVSTLELGDSALYLCASSSLQGGSYGYTFGSGTRLTVV.